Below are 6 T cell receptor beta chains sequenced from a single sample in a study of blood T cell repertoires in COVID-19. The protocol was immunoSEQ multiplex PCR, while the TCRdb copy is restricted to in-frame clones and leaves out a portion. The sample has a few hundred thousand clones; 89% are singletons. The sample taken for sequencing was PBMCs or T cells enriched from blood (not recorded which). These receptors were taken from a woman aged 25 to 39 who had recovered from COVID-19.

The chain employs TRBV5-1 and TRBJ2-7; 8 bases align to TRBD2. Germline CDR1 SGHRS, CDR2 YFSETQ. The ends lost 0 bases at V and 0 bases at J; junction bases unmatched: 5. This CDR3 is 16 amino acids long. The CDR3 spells CASSLATGGFSYEQYF. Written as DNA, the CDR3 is TGCGCCAGCAGCTTGGCCACGGGAGGGTTCTCCTACGAGCAGTACTTC.

The CDR3 DNA reads TGTGCCACCAAGGGACAGGGCTATAATTCACCCCTCCACTTT. Residues: CATKGQGYNSPLHF. The chain links TRBV24-1 to TRBJ1-6, with 9 positions matching TRBD1. This CDR3 region has 14 residues. The J segment lost 3 bases and the V segment lost 8 bases, leaving 1 base of the junction unmatched. Per germline, CDR1 KGHDR and CDR2 SFDVKD.

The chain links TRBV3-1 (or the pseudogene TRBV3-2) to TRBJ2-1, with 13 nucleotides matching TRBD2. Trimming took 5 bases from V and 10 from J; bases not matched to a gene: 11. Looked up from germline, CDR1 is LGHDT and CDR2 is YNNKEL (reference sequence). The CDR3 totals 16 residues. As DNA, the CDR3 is TGTGCCAGCAGCGGTACCGGACTAGCGGGAGTGAGGGAGCAGTTCTTC. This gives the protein CASSGTGLAGVREQFF.

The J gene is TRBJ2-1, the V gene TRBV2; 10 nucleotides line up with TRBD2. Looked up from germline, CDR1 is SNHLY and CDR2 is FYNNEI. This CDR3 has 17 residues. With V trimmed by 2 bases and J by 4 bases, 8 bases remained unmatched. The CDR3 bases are TGTGCCAGCAGTGAAAATAGGGGACTAGCGAAGTACAATGAGCAGTTCTTC. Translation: CASSENRGLAKYNEQFF.

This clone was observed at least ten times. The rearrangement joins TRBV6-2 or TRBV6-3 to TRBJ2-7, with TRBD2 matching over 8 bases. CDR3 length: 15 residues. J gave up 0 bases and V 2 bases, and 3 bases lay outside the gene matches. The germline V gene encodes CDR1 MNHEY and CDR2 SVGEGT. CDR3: CASSYRLASSYEQYF. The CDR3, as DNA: TGTGCCAGCAGTTACAGACTAGCGAGCTCCTACGAGCAGTACTTC.

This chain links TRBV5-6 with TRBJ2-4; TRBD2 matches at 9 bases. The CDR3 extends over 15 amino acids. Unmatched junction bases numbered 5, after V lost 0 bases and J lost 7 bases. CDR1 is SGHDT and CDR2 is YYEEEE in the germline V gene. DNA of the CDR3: TGTGCCAGCAGCTTGGAAGGGACTAGCAGCAACATTCAGTACTTC. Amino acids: CASSLEGTSSNIQYF.